Below are 28 T cell receptor beta chains sequenced from a single sample in a study of blood T cell repertoires in COVID-19. The repertoire was sequenced with immunoSEQ multiplex PCR; TCRdb's copy has only in-frame clones and lacks some. The repertoire consists of under 250,000 clones, with 80% occurring once and the leading ten covering less than 7%. Material: peripheral blood. The receptors were gathered from a woman between 65 and 79 years old with acute or convalescent COVID-19.

This chain joins TRBV7-8 and TRBJ2-3; maybe TRBD1 (6 bases). CDR3 length equals 15 residues. Germline lookup yields CDR1 SGHVS and CDR2 FQNEAQ. Deletions cut 0 bases from V and 6 bases from J, with 13 bases between. DNA for the CDR3: TGTGCCAGCAGCTTAGCCAGGGGCGCGGGTGATACGCAGTATTTT. Protein sequence: CASSLARGAGDTQYF.

V is TRBV29-1 and J is TRBJ2-7, with 7 positions matching TRBD1. CDR1 SQVTM and CDR2 ANQGSEA come from the germline V gene. The CDR3 length is 15 residues. Germline trimming cut 5 bases from V and 0 bases from J; bases unmatched to any gene: 10. The CDR3 here is CSVSATGVPSYEQYF. The CDR3 DNA reads as TGCAGCGTTAGCGCAACAGGGGTTCCCTCCTACGAGCAGTACTTC.

The CDR3 reads CASSGTGQSGANVLTF. The CDR3 region has the DNA TGTGCCAGCAGCGGGACAGGTCAATCTGGGGCCAACGTCCTGACTTTC. This chain uses TRBV13 with TRBJ2-6; 8 bases map to TRBD1. The CDR3 length is 16 residues. CDR1 PRHDT and CDR2 FYEKMQ come from the germline V gene (reference sequence). V lost 5 bases to trimming and J lost 1 base; unmatched junction nucleotides: 4.

This clone was found once. The chain combines TRBV27 with TRBJ1-2; no firm D call. The V and J ends lost 3 bases and 3 bases respectively, with 8 bases between them. Germline loops: CDR1 MNHEY, CDR2 SMNVEV (reference sequence). This CDR3 is 13 amino acids long. As DNA, the CDR3 is TGTGCCAGCAGTTTTCGTAACTACTATGGCTACACCTTC. Protein: CASSFRNYYGYTF.

J is TRBJ1-4 and V is TRBV1; the DNA was not compared with TRBD1, the D call given in the table. TRBV1 corresponds to a pseudogene. The CDR3 is 15 residues long. The CDR3 sequence is CTSSQQGTAAKKLFF. In DNA form, the CDR3 reads TGCACCAGCAGCCAACAAGGGACAGCGGCTAAAAAACTGTTTTTT.

This chain links TRBV4-1 with TRBJ2-7; 13 bases match TRBD2. V lost 4 bases to trimming and J lost 2 bases; unmatched junction nucleotides: 2. The CDR3 is 15 amino acids. Germline CDR1 reads MGHRA; CDR2 reads YSYEKL. CDR3 nucleotide sequence: TGCGCCAGCAGCCCTGGACTAGCGGGAGCCTACGAGCAGTACTTC. Its translation is CASSPGLAGAYEQYF.

The chain recombines TRBV14 with TRBJ2-1; no definite D call. CDR1 is SGHDN and CDR2 is FVKESK in the germline V gene. This CDR3 comprises 11 residues. V shed 3 bases and J shed 9 bases, with 6 bases lying between them. In DNA form, the CDR3 reads TGTGCCAGCAGCCAGACAATTGAGCAGTTCTTC. Amino acid sequence: CASSQTIEQFF.

The rearrangement uses TRBV18 and TRBJ1-2; 8 bases match TRBD1. Trimming cost V 3 bases and J 4 bases; bases outside gene matches: 7. Germline-derived CDR1 and CDR2 are KGHSH and LQKENI. This CDR3 is 15 amino acids long. The CDR3 DNA is TGTGCCAGCTCACCGGGGGGGACAGGAGTCTATGGCTACACCTTC. This codes for CASSPGGTGVYGYTF.

The chain recombines TRBV6-6 with TRBJ1-5, with TRBD1 matching 7 bases. The CDR3 contains 15 residues. J gave up 4 bases and V 5 bases, and 8 bases lay outside the gene matches. Germline V lookup: CDR1 MNHNY, CDR2 SVGAGI (reference sequence). The CDR3 nucleotides are TGTGCCAGCAGTCCCCAGGACAGGTCAAATCAGCCCCAGCATTTT. Amino acid sequence: CASSPQDRSNQPQHF.

The V and J genes are TRBV7-9 and TRBJ1-3; D is unresolved. The length of the CDR3 is 14 residues. The ends were cut back, 7 bases at V and 2 bases at J, with 12 bases in the middle. Looked up from germline, CDR1 is SEHNR and CDR2 is FQNEAQ (reference sequence). CDR3 residues: CASTPRLTGNTIYF. For the CDR3, the DNA is TGTGCCAGCACCCCGCGGCTGACTGGAAACACCATATATTTT. The entire variable domain, with the rest obtained from reference TRBV7-9 and TRBJ1-3, is as follows: DTGVSQNPRHKITKRGQNVTFRCDPISEHNRLYWYRQTLGQGPEFLTYFQNEAQLEKSRLLSDRFSAERPKGSFSTLEIQRTEQGDSAMYLCASTPRLTGNTIYFGEGSWLTVV.

V usage is TRBV9 and J usage is TRBJ1-1; no reliable D call. Germline V gene lookup returns CDR1 SGDLS and CDR2 YYNGEE. This CDR3 region has 14 residues. Trimming stripped 0 bases from V and 0 bases from J, with 6 bases between. CDR3 bases: TGTGCCAGCAGCGTAGGAGGGATGAACACTGAAGCTTTCTTT. It encodes CASSVGGMNTEAFF. Variable domain in full (rest from reference TRBV9 and TRBJ1-1): DSGVTQTPKHLITATGQRVTLRCSPRSGDLSVYWYQQSLDQGLQFLIQYYNGEERAKGNILERFSAQQFPDLHSELNLSSLELGDSALYFCASSVGGMNTEAFFGQGTRLTVV.

The chain has TRBV5-1 and TRBJ1-2; 9 positions match TRBD1. CDR1 is SGHRS, CDR2 YFSETQ, per germline. This CDR3 comprises 14 residues. V shed 5 bases, J shed 4 bases, and the junction held 6 bases outside the gene matches. The CDR3, as DNA: TGCGCCAGCAGGAGGACAGGGGACAGCTATGGCTACACCTTC. It codes for CASRRTGDSYGYTF.

CDR3 residues: CAWSRGTSGDTDTQYF. CDR3 DNA sequence: TGTGCCTGGAGCCGAGGGACTAGCGGAGACACAGATACGCAGTATTTT. The rearrangement links TRBV30 to TRBJ2-3, with 11 bases identical to TRBD2. CDR1 and CDR2 (germline): GTSNPN, SVGIG (reference sequence). Trimming removed 3 bases from V and 2 bases from J; junction bases left unmatched: 7. The CDR3 totals 16 residues.

A single count supports this clone. V is TRBV28 and J is TRBJ2-7, with D possibly TRBD1 on 7 matching bases. The CDR3 has 14 residues. Germline V gene data show CDR1 as MDHEN and CDR2 as SYDVKM. V was cut by 8 bases and J by 0 bases, with 14 bases left in between. CDR3 sequence reads: CASYRQGGSYEQYF. The CDR3, as DNA: TGTGCCAGCTATCGACAGGGAGGCTCCTACGAGCAGTACTTC.

The V and J genes are TRBV6-5 and TRBJ1-5; 7 nucleotides agree with TRBD1. CDR1 MNHEY and CDR2 SVGAGI come from the germline V gene. CDR3 size: 13 residues. The junction had 3 bases not matched to a gene; V was cut back by 5 bases and J by 5 bases. CDR3 loop: CASSTGDYQPQHF. The CDR3 region has the DNA TGTGCCAGCAGTACAGGGGACTATCAGCCCCAGCATTTT.

This rearrangement joins TRBV5-7 to TRBJ2-5; 13 bases are shared with TRBD2. TRBV5-7 is an ORF for which the function is uncertain. Germline trimming cut 4 bases from V and 7 bases from J; bases unmatched to any gene: 10. There are 16 residues in the CDR3. CDR3 sequence: CASSGRTSGSEVTQYF. CDR3 nucleotides: TGTGCCAGCAGCGGCAGGACTAGCGGGAGTGAGGTGACCCAGTACTTC.

V usage is TRBV7-8 and J usage is TRBJ1-5; 7 bases match TRBD1. Trimming removed 5 bases from V and 2 bases from J; junction bases left unmatched: 3. The length of the CDR3 is 14 residues. The germline CDR1 and CDR2 sequences are SGHVS and FQNEAQ. CDR3 sequence: CASSDTGGNQPQHF. CDR3 nucleotides: TGTGCCAGCAGCGACACAGGGGGCAATCAGCCCCAGCATTTT.

This chain connects TRBV9 to TRBJ1-1, with a possible D match to TRBD1 (5 bases). Between the trimmed V and J ends, which lost 1 base and 3 bases, there was a span of 10 bases. The CDR3 length is 14 residues. In germline, CDR1 is SGDLS, CDR2 YYNGEE. DNA for the CDR3: TGTGCCAGCAGCGTAACCAGGGCGGACACTGAAGCTTTCTTT. It specifies CASSVTRADTEAFF.

V gene TRBV11-3 combines with J gene TRBJ2-4; 11 bases map to TRBD2. In germline, CDR1 is SGHNT, CDR2 YENEEA. With 3 bases clipped from V and 2 bases from J, the junction kept 9 bases outside the gene matches. There are 18 residues in the CDR3. CDR3 in DNA: TGTGCCAGCAGCTTGGGTAGCGGGAGGGCCGGGTCCAAAAACATTCAGTACTTC. This gives the protein CASSLGSGRAGSKNIQYF. The whole variable domain, filled in from reference TRBV11-3 and TRBJ2-4, reads EAGVVQSPRYKIIEKKQPVAFWCNPISGHNTLYWYLQNLGQGPELLIRYENEEAVDDSQLPKDRFSAERLKGVDSTLKIQPAELGDSAVYLCASSLGSGRAGSKNIQYFGAGTRLSVL.

The genes are TRBV18 and TRBJ2-7; D might be TRBD2 (5 bases). The CDR3 consists of 13 residues. In germline, CDR1 is KGHSH, CDR2 LQKENI. The V end lost 3 bases, the J end lost 9 bases, and 15 bases lay between the germline ends. In DNA, the CDR3 is TGTGCCAGCTCACCCCTCGGCGAGGGCTCGCAGTACTTC. Translating it yields CASSPLGEGSQYF.

This chain links TRBV6-6 with TRBJ1-5; 11 bases are shared with TRBD1. The CDR3 runs to 16 residues. V was clipped by 6 bases and J by 1 base; unmatched bases: 5. CDR1 MNHNY and CDR2 SVGAGI come from the germline V gene (reference sequence). The CDR3 reads CASSHRDRGSNQPQHF. The CDR3 nucleotides are TGTGCCAGCAGCCACCGGGACAGGGGGAGCAATCAGCCCCAGCATTTT.

This clone was seen more than once but under ten times. J is TRBJ1-6 and V is TRBV28; TRBD1 might be the D (5 bases). Per germline, CDR1 MDHEN and CDR2 SYDVKM. This CDR3 is 14 amino acids long. The germline V and J ends were trimmed by 6 bases and 4 bases, with 10 bases remaining between them. The CDR3 loop is CASSSGGYNSPLHF. Written as DNA, the CDR3 is TGTGCCAGCAGCTCGGGGGGTTATAATTCACCCCTCCACTTT.

A few counts support this clone. The chain couples TRBV28 to TRBJ2-3; TRBD1 agrees at 7 bases. Germline loops: CDR1 MDHEN, CDR2 SYDVKM. After removal of 2 bases from V and 2 bases from J, the junction contained 10 bases not matched to a gene. This CDR3 contains 17 residues. The CDR3 here is CASSLIVPGGYTDTQYF. The CDR3 DNA reads as TGTGCCAGCAGTTTAATTGTTCCAGGGGGTTACACAGATACGCAGTATTTT.

V gene TRBV12-3 or TRBV12-4 combines with J gene TRBJ2-5; D perhaps matches TRBD2 (6 bases). This CDR3 region has 13 residues. The V end was cut by 5 bases, the J end by 5 bases, with 12 bases between. CDR3 loop: CASSGGLGETQYF. The CDR3 region has the DNA TGTGCCAGCAGTGGGGGACTGGGGGAGACCCAGTACTTC.

In DNA, the CDR3 is TGTGCCAGCAGCTTAGACGTCGCGGCGGTAGCGGGAGTCACAGATACGCAGTATTTT. Its protein product is CASSLDVAAVAGVTDTQYF. The chain uses TRBV7-9 and TRBJ2-3; 9 bases agree with TRBD2. This CDR3 is 19 amino acids long. CDR1 is SEHNR and CDR2 is FQNEAQ in the germline V gene (reference sequence). Trimming cost V 1 base and J 2 bases; bases outside gene matches: 13.

V and J are TRBV14 and TRBJ2-1, with 9 bases that match TRBD2. Germline V CDR1 and CDR2: SGHDN, FVKESK. The CDR3 contains 13 residues. J was trimmed by 8 bases and V by 5 bases; bases with no gene match: 4. The CDR3 DNA sequence: TGTGCCAGCAGCTTGGGACTAGCCTATGAGCAGTTCTTC. Protein: CASSLGLAYEQFF.

This clone was seen more than once but under ten times. The V and J genes are TRBV2 and TRBJ1-4, with 7 bases that match TRBD1. Germline V gives CDR1 SNHLY, CDR2 FYNNEI. The CDR3 totals 11 residues. Trimming took 8 bases from V and 8 from J; bases not matched to a gene: 2. The CDR3 DNA is TGTGCCAGCGGACAGGACGAAAAACTGTTTTTT. As protein: CASGQDEKLFF.

The rearrangement joins TRBV6-5 to TRBJ1-2; 9 bases match TRBD1. With 7 bases clipped from V and 2 bases from J, the junction kept 8 bases outside the gene matches. CDR1 is MNHEY and CDR2 is SVGAGI in the germline V gene. The CDR3 has 15 amino acids. The CDR3 DNA reads TGTGCCAGCACCGGGACAGGGCTTTGGAACTATGGCTACACCTTC. It translates to CASTGTGLWNYGYTF.